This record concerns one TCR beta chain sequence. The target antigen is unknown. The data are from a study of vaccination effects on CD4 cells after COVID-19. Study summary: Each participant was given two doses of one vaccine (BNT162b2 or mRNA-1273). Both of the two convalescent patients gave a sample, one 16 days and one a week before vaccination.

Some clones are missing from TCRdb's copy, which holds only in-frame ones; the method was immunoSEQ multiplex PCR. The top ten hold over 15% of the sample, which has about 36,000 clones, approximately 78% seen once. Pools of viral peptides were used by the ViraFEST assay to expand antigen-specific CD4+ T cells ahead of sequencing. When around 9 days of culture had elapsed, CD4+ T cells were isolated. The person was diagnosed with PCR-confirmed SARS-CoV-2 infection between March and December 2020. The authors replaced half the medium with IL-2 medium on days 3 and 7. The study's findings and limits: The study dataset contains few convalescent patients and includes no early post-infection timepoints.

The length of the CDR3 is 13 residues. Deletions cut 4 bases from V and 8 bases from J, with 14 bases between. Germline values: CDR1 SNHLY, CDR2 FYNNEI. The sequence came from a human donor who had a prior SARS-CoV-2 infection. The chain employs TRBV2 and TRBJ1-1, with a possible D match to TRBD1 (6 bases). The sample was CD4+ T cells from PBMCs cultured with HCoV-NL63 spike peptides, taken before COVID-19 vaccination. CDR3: CASSGSQGWEAFF. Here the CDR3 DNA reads TGTGCCAGCAGTGGATCACAGGGATGGGAAGCTTTCTTT.